The 5 T cell receptor beta chains given below trace back to one sample, sequenced in a study of blood T cell repertoires in COVID-19. Measured with immunoSEQ multiplex PCR; TCRdb has only the in-frame clones, and not every one. This table has around 160,000 clones, 84% appearing once. Sequencing was carried out using peripheral blood. These receptors were obtained from a human donor in a cohort sampled during active COVID-19.

A few counts support this clone. The rearrangement uses TRBV28 and TRBJ1-5, with D possibly matching TRBD1 (6 bases). Trimming took 7 bases from V and 5 from J, leaving 18 bases between them. The germline CDR1 and CDR2 sequences are MDHEN and SYDVKM. This CDR3 has 15 amino acids. CDR3 sequence: CASNHHRAPHQPQHF. CDR3 DNA: TGTGCCAGCAACCATCACAGGGCACCTCATCAGCCCCAGCATTTT. The full variable domain, in which reference TRBV28 and TRBJ1-5 provide the parts outside the CDR3, is DVKVTQSSRYLVKRTGEKVFLECVQDMDHENMFWYRQDPGLGLRLIYFSYDVKMKEKGDIPEGYSVSREKKERFSLILESASTNQTSMYLCASNHHRAPHQPQHFGDGTRLSIL.

The rearrangement links TRBV24-1 to TRBJ2-7; 7 bases align to TRBD1. The CDR3 length is 15 residues. V lost 3 bases and J lost 0; bases outside the gene matches: 4. CDR1 and CDR2 (germline): KGHDR, SFDVKD. The CDR3: CATSDPTGSSYEQYF. The DNA for the CDR3 is TGTGCCACCAGTGATCCGACAGGGAGCTCCTACGAGCAGTACTTC.

The rearrangement joins TRBV5-6 to TRBJ1-2; D may be TRBD1 (5 bases). CDR1 and CDR2 (germline): SGHDT, YYEEEE. The CDR3 sequence is 13 residues long. With 4 bases removed from V and 4 bases from J, the gap between germline ends came to 11 bases. The CDR3 here is CASSLGEGYGYTF. The CDR3, as DNA: TGTGCCAGCAGCCTAGGGGAGGGCTATGGCTACACCTTC.

The chain couples TRBV19 to TRBJ1-5; D is unclear. The germline CDR1 and CDR2 sequences are LNHDA and SQIVND (reference sequence). Trimming removed 7 bases at V and 7 bases at J, with 14 bases between. The CDR3 covers 13 residues. The CDR3 DNA sequence: TGTGCCAGTACGTGGGAGGGAAACCAGCCCCAGCATTTT. It encodes CASTWEGNQPQHF.

This clone was seen just once. The chain carries TRBV13 and TRBJ2-7; D is ambiguous. The CDR3 sequence is 13 residues long. Germline V lookup: CDR1 PRHDT, CDR2 FYEKMQ (reference sequence). The germline V and J ends were trimmed by 2 bases and 6 bases, with 11 bases remaining between them. The DNA of the CDR3 is TGTGCCAGCAGCTTAAGAGCTGGTCGCGAGCAGTACTTC. Its protein product is CASSLRAGREQYF. Full variable domain (outside the CDR3, taken from reference TRBV13 and TRBJ2-7): AAGVIQSPRHLIKEKRETATLKCYPIPRHDTVYWYQQGPGQDPQFLISFYEKMQSDKGSIPDRFSAQQFSDYHSELNMSSLELGDSALYFCASSLRAGREQYFGPGTRLTVT.